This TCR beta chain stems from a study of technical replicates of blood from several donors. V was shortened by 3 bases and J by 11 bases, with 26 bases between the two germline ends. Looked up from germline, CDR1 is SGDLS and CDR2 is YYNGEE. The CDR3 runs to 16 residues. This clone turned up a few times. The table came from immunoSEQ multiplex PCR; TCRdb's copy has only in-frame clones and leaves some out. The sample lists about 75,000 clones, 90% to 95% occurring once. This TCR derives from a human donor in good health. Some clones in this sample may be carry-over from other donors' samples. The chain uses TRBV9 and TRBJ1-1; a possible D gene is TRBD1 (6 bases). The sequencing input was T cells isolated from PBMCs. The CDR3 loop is CASSAHGGGNTEKAFF. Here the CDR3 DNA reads TGTGCCAGCAGCGCTCATGGGGGGGGCAACACTGAAAAGGCTTTCTTT.